This is a list of T cell receptor beta chains from one sample in a study of CD8 T cells in Susac syndrome. TCRdb re-analysed the immunoSEQ multiplex PCR reads in MiXCR, keeping a single row per CDR3 protein. Here the sample spans about 440,000 distinct CDR3 sequences, roughly 85% being singletons. The sample was CD8+ T cells from PBMCs. The receptor set was obtained from a human donor with multiple sclerosis. The CDR3 runs from the conserved cysteine through the conserved F or W. The D gene is left open where the match is weak. The size field is filled for only some rows; it gives once, few, many or a size class.

j_call | clone_size | d_call | v_call | cdr3_aa | cdr3_nt
TRBJ1-1 | NA | NA | TRBV7-9 | CASSISQGLNTEAFF | TGTGCCAGCAGCATTAGTCAGGGACTGAACACTGAAGCTTTCTTT
TRBJ1-1 | NA | NA | TRBV5-1 | CASSSSPGDEAFF | TGCGCCAGCAGCTCGTCTCCCGGGGACGAAGCTTTCTTT
TRBJ2-3 | NA | TRBD2 | TRBV5-6 | CASSFIHAGVGDTQYF | TGTGCCAGCAGTTTCATCCACGCGGGAGTGGGAGATACGCAGTATTTT
TRBJ1-1 | NA | NA | TRBV20-1 | CSAPRTMNTEAFF | TGCAGTGCTCCACGGACCATGAACACTGAAGCTTTCTTT
TRBJ2-3 | once | TRBD2 | TRBV25-1 | CASEPGTSGEGTDTQYF | TGTGCCAGCGAACCGGGGACTAGCGGAGAAGGCACAGATACGCAGTATTTT
TRBJ2-1 | NA | NA | TRBV11-2 | CASSLGVVEGINEQFF | TGTGCCAGCAGCTTAGGGGTGGTGGAGGGGATAAATGAGCAGTTCTTC
TRBJ1-1 | NA | NA | TRBV20-1 | CSAQDTGWSEAFF | TGCAGTGCCCAAGACACAGGGTGGTCTGAAGCTTTCTTT
TRBJ2-7 | NA | NA | TRBV11-3 | CASSAADGPHYEQYF | TGTGCCAGCAGCGCGGCGGACGGTCCCCATTACGAGCAGTACTTC
TRBJ2-5 | few | TRBD1 | TRBV10-3 | CAISGPTGVGRETQYF | TGTGCCATCAGCGGCCCCACAGGGGTTGGCAGAGAGACCCAGTACTTC
TRBJ1-1 | NA | NA | TRBV6-1 | CASSGQPGVRGTEAFF | TGTGCCAGCAGTGGACAGCCGGGGGTAAGAGGCACTGAAGCTTTCTTT
TRBJ2-3 | NA | NA | TRBV11-3 | CASSWGGTSTDTQYF | TGTGCCAGCAGCTGGGGCGGTACTAGCACAGATACGCAGTATTTT
TRBJ2-1 | NA | TRBD2 | TRBV27 | CASSFPNLAGENNEQFF | TGTGCCAGCAGTTTCCCAAACCTAGCGGGAGAGAACAATGAGCAGTTCTTC
TRBJ1-4 | NA | TRBD1 | TRBV27 | CASSTPEGTGGEKLFF | TGTGCCAGCAGTACCCCCGAGGGGACAGGGGGTGAAAAACTGTTTTTT
TRBJ2-2 | NA | NA | TRBV29-1 | CSVYTGELFF | TGCAGCGTTTACACCGGGGAGCTGTTTTTT
TRBJ1-1 | NA | NA | TRBV27 | CASSLSGLNTEAFF | TGTGCCAGCAGTTTAAGTGGGCTGAACACTGAAGCTTTCTTT
TRBJ2-1 | NA | NA | TRBV10-3 | CAISVKQEGFGNEQFF | TGTGCCATCAGCGTGAAGCAGGAGGGGTTTGGGAATGAGCAGTTCTTC
TRBJ2-1 | NA | NA | TRBV7-2 | CASSLAKGISYNEQFF | TGTGCCAGCAGCTTAGCGAAGGGAATTTCCTACAATGAGCAGTTCTTC
TRBJ2-7 | once | NA | TRBV28 | CASRDLTDSYEQYF | TGTGCCAGCAGGGACTTGACAGACTCCTACGAGCAGTACTTC
TRBJ2-1 | NA | TRBD2 | TRBV27 | CASSPGLAIYNEQFF | TGTGCCAGCAGTCCGGGACTAGCGATATACAATGAGCAGTTCTTC